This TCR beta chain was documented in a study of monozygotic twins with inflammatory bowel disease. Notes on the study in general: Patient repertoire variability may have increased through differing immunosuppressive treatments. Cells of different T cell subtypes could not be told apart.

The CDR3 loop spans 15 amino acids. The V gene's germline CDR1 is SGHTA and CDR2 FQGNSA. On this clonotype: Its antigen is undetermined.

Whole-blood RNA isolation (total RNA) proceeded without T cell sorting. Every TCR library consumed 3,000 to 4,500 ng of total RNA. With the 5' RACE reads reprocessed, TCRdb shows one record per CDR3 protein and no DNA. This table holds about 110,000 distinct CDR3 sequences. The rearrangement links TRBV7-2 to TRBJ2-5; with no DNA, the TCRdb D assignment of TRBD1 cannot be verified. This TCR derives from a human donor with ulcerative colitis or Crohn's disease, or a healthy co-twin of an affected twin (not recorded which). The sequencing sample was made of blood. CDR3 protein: CASSFGGEPLETQYF.